The 32 T cell receptor beta chains listed next were all sequenced from one sample in a study of blood T cell repertoires in COVID-19. Profiled with immunoSEQ multiplex PCR; TCRdb holds only in-frame clones, not every one. The table records around 330,000 clones, about 88% of them present only once. What was sequenced was PBMCs or T cells enriched from blood (not recorded which). The receptors stem from a woman aged 40 to 50 who had recovered from COVID-19.

The chain recombines TRBV15 with TRBJ2-7, with D unclear. The CDR3 runs to 13 residues. Germline CDR1 and CDR2: LNHNV and YYDKDF (reference sequence). V lost 0 bases and J lost 1, with 4 bases in between. The DNA for the CDR3 is TGTGCCACCAGCAGAGAACTTTCCTACGAGCAGTACTTC. Its translation: CATSRELSYEQYF.

The rearrangement joins TRBV5-8 to TRBJ1-1; D not resolved. Trimming shortened V by 0 bases and J by 5 bases, and 14 bases separated the two germline ends. Germline V gives CDR1 SGHTS, CDR2 YDEGEE. This CDR3 region has 15 residues. The CDR3 loop is CASSLASGSQTEAFF. Here the CDR3 DNA reads TGTGCCAGCAGCTTGGCCAGCGGCAGTCAGACTGAAGCTTTCTTT.

This clone has only a few counts. The rearrangement uses TRBV7-6 and TRBJ2-1, with D possibly being TRBD2 (6 bases). Trimming shortened V by 0 bases and J by 5 bases, and 11 bases separated the two germline ends. Germline CDR1 is SGHVS and CDR2 is FNYEAQ. The CDR3 covers 15 residues. CDR3 nucleotides: TGTGCCAGCAGCTTAGCCGGGACTTTACACAATGAGCAGTTCTTC. Amino acids: CASSLAGTLHNEQFF.

The chain recombines TRBV27 with TRBJ2-3; 13 bases align to TRBD2. Looked up from germline, CDR1 is MNHEY and CDR2 is SMNVEV (reference sequence). V lost 5 bases, J lost 6 bases, and 14 bases stayed unmatched. The CDR3 is 18 amino acids. CDR3 in amino acids: CASSPLVTSGGEGDTQYF. CDR3 bases: TGTGCCAGCAGTCCGCTCGTTACTAGCGGGGGGGAAGGGGATACGCAGTATTTT.

The rearrangement links TRBV29-1 to TRBJ1-1; TRBD1 aligns across 7 bases. CDR1 SQVTM and CDR2 ANQGSEA come from the germline V gene. The CDR3 length is 11 residues. With V trimmed by 7 bases and J by 3 bases, 2 bases remained unmatched. The CDR3 DNA follows: TGCAGCGGCAGGGGGTACACTGAAGCTTTCTTT. Translated: CSGRGYTEAFF.

V is TRBV5-1 and J is TRBJ1-1, with D unresolved. The CDR3 sequence is 13 residues long. Trimming left V 4 bases short and J 4 bases short, with 11 bases between. CDR1 is SGHRS, CDR2 YFSETQ, per germline. DNA of the CDR3: TGCGCCAGCAGCCCCGTTTCGAGCACTGAAGCTTTCTTT. It yields the protein CASSPVSSTEAFF.

This clone showed up just once. The rearrangement uses TRBV7-2 and TRBJ2-1, with TRBD2 matching 7 bases. The CDR3 sequence is 16 residues long. Trimming took 2 bases from V and 0 from J; bases not matched to a gene: 4. Germline CDR1 and CDR2: SGHTA and FQGNSA. DNA for the CDR3: TGTGCCAGCAGCTTAAGCGGGGCTTACTCCTACAATGAGCAGTTCTTC. The encoded protein is CASSLSGAYSYNEQFF. Supplemented by reference TRBV7-2 and TRBJ2-1, the full variable domain reads GAGVSQSPSNKVTEKGKDVELRCDPISGHTALYWYRQSLGQGLEFLIYFQGNSAPDKSGLPSDRFSAERTGGSVSTLTIQRTQQEDSAVYLCASSLSGAYSYNEQFFGPGTRLTVL.

The rearrangement uses TRBV6-5 and TRBJ2-7, with TRBD2 matching over 7 bases. The CDR3 is made up of 14 amino acids. CDR1 and CDR2 (germline): MNHEY, SVGAGI. V lost 6 bases to trimming and J lost 1 base; unmatched junction nucleotides: 6. In DNA form, the CDR3 reads TGTGCCAGCAGAACTAGCGAAACGTCCTACGAGCAGTACTTC. Amino acid sequence: CASRTSETSYEQYF.

This rearrangement joins TRBV18 to TRBJ2-1, with 10 bases fitting TRBD2. Germline V gene lookup returns CDR1 KGHSH and CDR2 LQKENI. The CDR3 consists of 16 residues. V trimming: 5 bases; J trimming: 6 bases; junction bases outside the gene matches: 10. The CDR3 sequence: CASSANIAGGSNEQFF. CDR3 nucleotides: TGTGCCAGCTCAGCAAATATAGCGGGAGGAAGCAATGAGCAGTTCTTC.

The J gene is TRBJ1-1, the V gene TRBV18, with D tentatively TRBD1 (5 bases). The CDR3 has 13 amino acids. Germline V gene lookup returns CDR1 KGHSH and CDR2 LQKENI. V was clipped by 3 bases and J by 5 bases, with 10 bases between them. CDR3 bases: TGTGCCAGCTCACCCGGGGGGGAGACTGAAGCTTTCTTT. Translation gives CASSPGGETEAFF.

The chain has TRBV9 and TRBJ1-1, with D maybe TRBD1 (6 bases). Germline V gene data show CDR1 as SGDLS and CDR2 as YYNGEE. V was shortened by 3 bases and J by 5 bases, with 20 bases between the two germline ends. The CDR3 covers 16 residues. This chain's CDR3 is CASSATITEQGTEAFF. CDR3 coding DNA: TGTGCCAGCAGCGCTACAATAACGGAACAGGGAACTGAAGCTTTCTTT. Filled out from reference TRBV9 and TRBJ1-1, the complete variable domain reads DSGVTQTPKHLITATGQRVTLRCSPRSGDLSVYWYQQSLDQGLQFLIQYYNGEERAKGNILERFSAQQFPDLHSELNLSSLELGDSALYFCASSATITEQGTEAFFGQGTRLTVV.

This clone was counted once. This rearrangement joins TRBV18 to TRBJ2-7; 9 bases agree with TRBD1. J lost 2 bases, V lost 5 bases, and 7 bases had no gene match. Per germline, CDR1 KGHSH and CDR2 LQKENI. The CDR3 is 15 residues long. The CDR3 sequence is CASSTGTGYTYEQYF. The CDR3 DNA sequence: TGTGCCAGCTCAACCGGGACAGGGTACACCTACGAGCAGTACTTC.

The V call is TRBV2, the J call TRBJ2-3; the match to TRBD1 covers 7 bases. Losses at the gene ends were 5 bases for V and 0 bases for J; bases not matched to a gene: 5. In germline, CDR1 is SNHLY, CDR2 FYNNEI. The CDR3 is 15 residues long. The CDR3 DNA reads as TGTGCCAGCAGTAAGACAGGGCTTAGCACAGATACGCAGTATTTT. This gives the protein CASSKTGLSTDTQYF.

The rearrangement joins TRBV28 to TRBJ2-3; possible D gene TRBD2, 6 bases. Germline V lookup: CDR1 MDHEN, CDR2 SYDVKM. CDR3 length: 16 residues. The V gene lost 3 bases and the J gene lost 2 bases, with 15 bases spanning the gap. The CDR3 region has the DNA TGTGCCAGCAGTTTCAGGACTAACTTTTACACAGATACGCAGTATTTT. It yields the protein CASSFRTNFYTDTQYF.

J is TRBJ2-5 and V is TRBV6-2 or TRBV6-3; weak D call: TRBD2 (6 bases). Trimming removed 5 bases from V and 2 bases from J, with 15 bases in between. Per germline, CDR1 MNHEY and CDR2 SVGEGT. CDR3 length: 15 residues. The CDR3 is CASSRGWGVQETQYF. The CDR3 nucleotides read TGTGCCAGCAGTCGTGGCTGGGGGGTACAAGAGACCCAGTACTTC.

The chain recombines TRBV7-3 with TRBJ2-2, with a tentative D call TRBD2 (6 bases). V was clipped by 5 bases and J by 6 bases, with 19 bases between them. The CDR3 totals 16 residues. Germline V lookup: CDR1 SGHTA, CDR2 FQGTGA. As DNA, the CDR3 is TGTGCCAGCAGCCCCCACCACGGGAGTCAGGCCGGGGAGCTGTTTTTT. Amino acids: CASSPHHGSQAGELFF.

The chain combines TRBV7-2 with TRBJ2-3; unclear D gene. The germline V gene encodes CDR1 SGHTA and CDR2 FQGNSA. The germline V and J ends were trimmed by 2 bases and 2 bases, with 11 bases remaining between them. The CDR3 is 15 amino acids. The DNA for the CDR3 is TGTGCCAGCAGCTTATTAAGAGGTTACACAGATACGCAGTATTTT. Protein product: CASSLLRGYTDTQYF.

The chain uses TRBV25-1 and TRBJ1-1, with a weak D call TRBD1 (5 bases). Trimming removed 7 bases from V and 4 bases from J, with 16 bases in between. This CDR3 comprises 14 residues. Germline CDR1 and CDR2: MGHDK and SYGVNS. CDR3 region: CASTPPRGGTEAFF. DNA of the CDR3: TGTGCCAGCACCCCCCCGCGGGGGGGCACTGAAGCTTTCTTT.

The gene calls are TRBV5-6 and TRBJ2-3, with 9 bases lining up with TRBD2. Per the germline V gene, CDR1 is SGHDT and CDR2 is YYEEEE. V shed 0 bases, J shed 2 bases, and the junction held 10 bases outside the gene matches. The CDR3 extends over 18 amino acids. DNA for the CDR3: TGTGCCAGCAGCTTGGGTCTAGCGGGGCCCGCCTTCACAGATACGCAGTATTTT. Translating gives CASSLGLAGPAFTDTQYF.

The rearrangement links TRBV24-1 to TRBJ2-7; the D gene is possibly TRBD1 (6 bases). V was trimmed by 2 bases and J by 3 bases, leaving 10 bases between them. CDR1 is KGHDR, CDR2 SFDVKD, per germline. The length of the CDR3 is 14 residues. The chain's CDR3 is CATSDSNRDYEQYF. As DNA, the CDR3 is TGTGCCACCAGTGATTCTAACAGGGACTACGAGCAGTACTTC.

This chain links TRBV7-9 with TRBJ2-1; perhaps TRBD1 as D (6 bases). The CDR3 has 12 residues. V was pared by 5 bases and J by 13 bases, with 15 bases between. CDR1 and CDR2 (germline): SEHNR, FQNEAQ (reference sequence). CDR3 sequence: CASSPGHREQFF. Written as DNA, the CDR3 is TGTGCCAGCAGCCCGGGACACCGGGAACAGTTCTTC.

V and J are TRBV27 and TRBJ1-5, with TRBD1 matching 11 bases. Germline V lookup: CDR1 MNHEY, CDR2 SMNVEV (reference sequence). Germline trimming cut 5 bases from V and 3 bases from J; bases unmatched to any gene: 6. The CDR3 consists of 16 residues. The CDR3 reads CASSTGQGAFNQPQHF. The CDR3 DNA reads as TGTGCCAGCAGTACAGGACAGGGGGCGTTCAATCAGCCCCAGCATTTT.

The rearrangement links TRBV4-3 to TRBJ2-3; D is possibly TRBD1 (6 bases). The germline gives CDR1 LGHNA, CDR2 YSLEER. The germline V and J ends were trimmed by 0 bases and 0 bases, with 16 bases remaining between them. The CDR3 runs to 18 residues. The CDR3 bases are TGCGCCAGCAGCCAAGATGTGGGGGCTGTCGCTAGCACAGATACGCAGTATTTT. Encoded protein: CASSQDVGAVASTDTQYF.

This clone has more than one count but fewer than ten. Distinct nucleotide sequences in the sample also encode this CDR3. J is TRBJ2-7 and V is TRBV3-1 (or the pseudogene TRBV3-2); tentatively, D is TRBD2 (5 bases). Trimming removed 2 bases from V and 4 bases from J, with 6 bases in between. This CDR3 region has 12 residues. Germline CDR1 is LGHDT and CDR2 is YNNKEL (reference sequence). Here the CDR3 DNA reads TGTGCCAGCAGCCAAAGCGGTTACGAGCAGTACTTC. This sequence encodes CASSQSGYEQYF.

This clone was observed once. This chain joins TRBV9 and TRBJ2-1, with 13 bases fitting TRBD2. V gave up 2 bases and J gave up 3 bases; unmatched junction bases: 2. Germline V gene lookup returns CDR1 SGDLS and CDR2 YYNGEE. CDR3 length equals 16 residues. Here the CDR3 reads CASSVGTSGNYNEQFF. CDR3 bases: TGTGCCAGCAGCGTCGGGACTAGCGGGAACTACAATGAGCAGTTCTTC.

CDR3 nucleotides: TGTGCCAGCAGTCCTCGACAGGGAATTAACTATGGCTACACCTTC. It specifies CASSPRQGINYGYTF. The genes are TRBV6-5 and TRBJ1-2, with TRBD1 matching over 7 bases. The CDR3 is 15 amino acids. Trimming removed 5 bases from V and 1 base from J; junction bases left unmatched: 7. Per the germline V gene, CDR1 is MNHEY and CDR2 is SVGAGI.

The chain has TRBV2 and TRBJ2-5; D possibly corresponds to TRBD2 (6 bases). The CDR3 has 15 residues. Trimming took off 8 bases at V and 0 bases at J, with 16 bases between the two ends. CDR1 is SNHLY and CDR2 is FYNNEI in the germline V gene. CDR3 in amino acids: CASPRAGMYQETQYF. In nucleotides, the CDR3 is TGTGCCAGCCCACGGGCGGGGATGTACCAAGAGACCCAGTACTTC.

V and J are TRBV11-3 and TRBJ2-1, with 7 bases fitting TRBD2. CDR1 and CDR2 from the germline V gene are SGHNT and YENEEA. With V trimmed by 7 bases and J by 13 bases, 10 bases remained unmatched. The CDR3 has 12 amino acids. CDR3 residues: CASTLTGLSQFF. As DNA, the CDR3 is TGTGCCAGCACCCTAACGGGACTAAGTCAGTTCTTC.

V and J are TRBV7-2 and TRBJ2-2, with 12 bases aligning to TRBD2. The CDR3 loop spans 16 amino acids. V lost 5 bases to trimming and J lost 9 bases; unmatched junction nucleotides: 10. The germline CDR1 and CDR2 sequences are SGHTA and FQGNSA. CDR3 coding DNA: TGTGCCAGCAGCCCCCAAGCTAGCGGGGGGGCCCGGGAGCTGTTTTTT. The encoded protein is CASSPQASGGARELFF.

This sequence joins TRBV6-4 and TRBJ1-6; 7 bases map to TRBD1. V shed 4 bases and J 7 bases; nucleotides not matched to a gene: 4. This CDR3 comprises 14 residues. Looked up from germline, CDR1 is MRHNA and CDR2 is SNTAGT. In DNA form, the CDR3 reads TGTGCCAGCAGTGCGGGCAGGGGGAATTCACCCCTCCACTTT. Its translation: CASSAGRGNSPLHF.

V gene TRBV10-2 combines with J gene TRBJ1-2, with 9 nucleotides matching TRBD1. The CDR3 is made up of 14 amino acids. V dropped 6 bases and J dropped 5; count of bases not matched to a gene: 7. CDR1 is WSHSY and CDR2 is SAAADI in the germline V gene. CDR3 nucleotides: TGCGCCAGCAGGCTTGACAGGGGGGGATATGGCTACACCTTC. This codes for CASRLDRGGYGYTF.

The rearrangement links TRBV27 to TRBJ1-3, with D unresolved. Germline CDR1 is MNHEY and CDR2 is SMNVEV (reference sequence). The V and J ends lost 3 bases and 0 bases respectively, with 6 bases between them. The CDR3 extends over 14 amino acids. The CDR3 loop reads CASSFVVSGNTIYF. The DNA of the CDR3 is TGTGCCAGCAGTTTCGTAGTCTCTGGAAACACCATATATTTT.